This TCR beta chain comes out of a study of OX40 agonist ivuxolimab in advanced cancers. About the investigation overall: The costimulatory receptor OX40 (CD134) was targeted by ivuxolimab, a fully human IgG2 agonistic monoclonal antibody. Intravenous ivuxolimab was administered to patients every 2 weeks at six dose levels: 0.01, 0.1, 0.3, 1.5, 3 and 10 mg/kg. Of the roughly 54 dose-escalation patients, hepatocellular carcinoma was present in approximately 20, melanoma in about 15, renal cell carcinoma in 9 and head and neck cancer in 9. In the dose-escalation cohort, roughly 80% of patients were male, and the mean age was around 60 years, with a range of roughly 20 to 80. Patients were allowed to have had prior anti-PD-1, anti-PD-L1 or anti-CTLA-4 therapy, and roughly 40% of the dose-escalation patients had previously received checkpoint inhibitors. Partial responses occurred in three dose-escalation patients, of whom one had hepatocellular carcinoma and two had cutaneous melanoma. The purpose of peripheral TCRbeta sequencing was to test whether ivuxolimab changed TCR sequence diversity and led to clonal T-cell expansion. The monotherapy dose-escalation portion (N of about 49 patients) of the phase I ivuxolimab trial is reported in the paper.

What the research found in general, with its limitations: Low levels of normalized T-cell clonal expansion were also shown by some nonresponding patients. Clonal expansion of both CD4+ and CD8+ blood T cells was observed from baseline to week 6 at doses 0.1 to 3.0 mg/kg. In the 0.1-3.0 mg/kg groups, partial responders were among the patients with the lowest normalized peripheral clonal expansion, particularly in CD8+ T cells. On average, CD8+ T cells showed more expanded clones than CD4+ T cells after ivuxolimab. The antigen specificity of the peripheral T cells that underwent clonal expansion was not determined.

Patients with autoimmune disease history or receiving systemic immunosuppression were excluded from the trial. Peripheral blood for TCR sequencing was collected from all dose cohorts at baseline, on cycle 4 day 1, and on cycle 7 day 1. The samples were drawn from a first-in-human, open-label, multicenter phase I dose-escalation trial of ivuxolimab. Adults with locally advanced or metastatic melanoma, renal cell, hepatocellular, or head and neck squamous cell carcinoma were enrolled in the trial. Before TCR sequencing, CD4+ T cells and CD8+ T cells were sorted from peripheral blood as separate populations. For sequencing of the TCRbeta CDR3 region, genomic DNA was extracted from the sorted cells. TCRbeta CDR3 regions were sequenced using the immunoSEQ Assay. Drawn from immuneACCESS, this table holds only the in-frame rearrangements with V and J called that TCRdb kept. Clones are partly lost; checked studies trace under half to an unresolved V gene and leave the rest unexplained. Counted in this sample were approximately 82,000 clones; 94% of them appeared once. The top ten hold around 21% of the sample.

With regard to this clone: What antigen it recognizes has not been identified. No much larger clone exists at a distance of one base, and base qualities are not known.

The germline V gene supplies CDR1 SGDLS and CDR2 YYNGEE. Between the V and J ends, shortened by 4 bases and 1 base respectively, the junction contains 3 bases. Reading from cysteine to phenylalanine, the CDR3 counts 13 amino acids. The DNA shown is the 39-base CDR3, in frame from base 1. The chain was built from TRBV9 and TRBJ2-6; the D gene identity is not certain. Sequences were derived from CD4+ or CD8+ T cells sorted from blood, sampled in a trial of the OX40 agonist ivuxolimab. This receptor was taken from an adult with an advanced solid tumor such as melanoma, head and neck, liver or kidney cancer. This receptor has the CDR3 CASSSSGANVLTF. The sequence in DNA is TGTGCCAGCAGCTCTTCTGGGGCCAACGTCCTGACTTTC.